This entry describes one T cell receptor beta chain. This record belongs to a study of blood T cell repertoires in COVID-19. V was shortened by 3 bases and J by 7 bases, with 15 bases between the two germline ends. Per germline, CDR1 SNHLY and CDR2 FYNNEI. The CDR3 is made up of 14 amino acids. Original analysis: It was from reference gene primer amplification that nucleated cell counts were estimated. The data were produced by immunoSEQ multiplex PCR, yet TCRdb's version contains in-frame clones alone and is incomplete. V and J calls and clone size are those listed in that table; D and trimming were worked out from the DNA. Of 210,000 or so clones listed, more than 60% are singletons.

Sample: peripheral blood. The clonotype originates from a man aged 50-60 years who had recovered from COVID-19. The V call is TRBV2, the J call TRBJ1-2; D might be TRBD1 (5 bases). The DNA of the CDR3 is TGTGCCAGCAGTGAGAGGGACTTAGGAGGTGGCTACACCTTC. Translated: CASSERDLGGGYTF.